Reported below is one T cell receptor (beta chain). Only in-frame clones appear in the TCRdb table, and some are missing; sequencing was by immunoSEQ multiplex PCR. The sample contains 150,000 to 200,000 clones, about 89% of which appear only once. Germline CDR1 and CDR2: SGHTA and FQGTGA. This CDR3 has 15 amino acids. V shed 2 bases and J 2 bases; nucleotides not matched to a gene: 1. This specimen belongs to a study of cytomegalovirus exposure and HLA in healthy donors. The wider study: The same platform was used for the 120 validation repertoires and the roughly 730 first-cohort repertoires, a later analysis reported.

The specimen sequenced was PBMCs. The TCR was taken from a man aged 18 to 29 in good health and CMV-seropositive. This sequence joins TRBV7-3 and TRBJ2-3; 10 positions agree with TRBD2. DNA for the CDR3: TGTGCCAGCAGCTTACTAGCGGGAGCCACAGATACGCAGTATTTT. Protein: CASSLLAGATDTQYF.